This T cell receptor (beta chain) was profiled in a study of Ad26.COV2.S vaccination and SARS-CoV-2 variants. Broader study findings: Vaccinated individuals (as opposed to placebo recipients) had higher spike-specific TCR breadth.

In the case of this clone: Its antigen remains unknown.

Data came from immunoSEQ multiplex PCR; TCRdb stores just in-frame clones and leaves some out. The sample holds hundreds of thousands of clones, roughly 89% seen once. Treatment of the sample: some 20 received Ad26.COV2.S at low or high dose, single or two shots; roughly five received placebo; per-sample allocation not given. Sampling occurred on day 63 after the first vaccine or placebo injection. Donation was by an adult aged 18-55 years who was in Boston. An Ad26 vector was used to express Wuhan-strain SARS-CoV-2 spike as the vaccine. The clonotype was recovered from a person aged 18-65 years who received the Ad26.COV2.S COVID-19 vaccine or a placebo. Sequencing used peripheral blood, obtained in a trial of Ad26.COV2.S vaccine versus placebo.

CDR3 sequence reads: CASSARTGVITGELFF. CDR3 nucleotides: TGTGCCAGCAGCGCGAGGACAGGGGTTATTACCGGGGAGCTGTTTTTT. V gene TRBV9 combines with J gene TRBJ2-2; 9 positions match TRBD1. The CDR3 covers 16 residues. V dropped 3 bases and J dropped 5; count of bases not matched to a gene: 8. Germline CDR1 is SGDLS and CDR2 is YYNGEE.